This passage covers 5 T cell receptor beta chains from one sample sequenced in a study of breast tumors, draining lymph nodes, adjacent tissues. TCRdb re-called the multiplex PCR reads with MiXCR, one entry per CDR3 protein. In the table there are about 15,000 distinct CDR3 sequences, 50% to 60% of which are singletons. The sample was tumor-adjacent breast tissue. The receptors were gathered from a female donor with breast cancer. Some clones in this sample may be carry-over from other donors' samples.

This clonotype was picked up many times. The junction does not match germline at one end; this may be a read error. The CDR3 nucleotides are TGCGTCAGCAAATACTCAACCACTTCCACAGATACGCAGTATTTT. Translation: CVSKYSTTSTDTQYF. The V and J genes are TRBV5-1 and TRBJ2-3; D unclear. This CDR3 has 15 amino acids. Per the germline V gene, CDR1 is SGHRS and CDR2 is YFSETQ. The full variable domain, completed using reference TRBV5-1 and TRBJ2-3, is KAGVTQTPRYLIKTRGQQVTLSCSPISGHRSVSWYQQTPGQGLQFLFEYFSETQRNKGNFPGRFSGRQFSNSRSEMNVSTLELGDSALYLCVSKYSTTSTDTQYFGPGTRLTVL.

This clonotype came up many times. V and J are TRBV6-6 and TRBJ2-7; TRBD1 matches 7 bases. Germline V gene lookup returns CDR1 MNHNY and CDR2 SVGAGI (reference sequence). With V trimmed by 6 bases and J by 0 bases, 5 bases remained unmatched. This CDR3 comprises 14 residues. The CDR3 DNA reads TGTGCCAGCAGCCCCCGACAGGGCTCCTACGAGCAGTACTTC. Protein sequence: CASSPRQGSYEQYF.

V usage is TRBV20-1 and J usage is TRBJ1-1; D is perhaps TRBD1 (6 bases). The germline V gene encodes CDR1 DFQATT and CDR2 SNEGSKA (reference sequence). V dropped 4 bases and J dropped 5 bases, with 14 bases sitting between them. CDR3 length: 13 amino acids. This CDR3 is CSAKIRGNTEAFF. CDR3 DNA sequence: TGCAGTGCTAAGATCAGGGGCAATACTGAAGCTTTCTTT.

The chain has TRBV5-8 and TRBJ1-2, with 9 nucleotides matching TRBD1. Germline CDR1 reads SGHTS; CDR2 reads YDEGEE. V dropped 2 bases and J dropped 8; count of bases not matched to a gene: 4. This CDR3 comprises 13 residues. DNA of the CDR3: TGTGCCAGCAGCTTCGGACAGGGGTCCGGCTACACCTTC. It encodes CASSFGQGSGYTF.

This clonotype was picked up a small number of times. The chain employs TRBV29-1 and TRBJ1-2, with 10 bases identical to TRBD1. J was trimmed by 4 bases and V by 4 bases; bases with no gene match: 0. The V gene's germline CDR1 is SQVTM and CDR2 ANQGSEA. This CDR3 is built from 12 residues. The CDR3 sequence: CSVGTGGYGYTF. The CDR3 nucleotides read TGCAGCGTTGGGACAGGGGGCTATGGCTACACCTTC.